The 32 T cell receptor beta chains reported below all come from one sample, sequenced in a study of technical replicates of blood from four donors. Sequencing used immunoSEQ multiplex PCR; TCRdb keeps in-frame clones, though not all of them. The sample shows roughly 80,000 clones, 90% to 95% of them seen only once. Sequencing was carried out using T cells isolated from PBMCs. These receptors were taken from a human donor in good health.

This rearrangement joins TRBV19 to TRBJ2-7, with D maybe TRBD1 (5 bases). Trimming removed 7 bases from V and 6 bases from J, with 16 bases in between. The germline CDR1 and CDR2 sequences are LNHDA and SQIVND (reference sequence). The CDR3 loop spans 13 amino acids. CDR3 sequence reads: CASKTQGKGEQYF. The CDR3 bases are TGTGCCAGTAAGACGCAGGGTAAAGGCGAGCAGTACTTC.

The V call is TRBV6-4, the J call TRBJ1-5, with 9 bases identical to TRBD1. The CDR3 extends over 15 amino acids. Germline V gene data show CDR1 as MRHNA and CDR2 as SNTAGT. V shed 6 bases, J shed 1 base, and the junction held 4 bases outside the gene matches. The DNA for the CDR3 is TGTGCCAGCAGCCCACAGGGGGCGAGCAATCAGCCCCAGCATTTT. This encodes CASSPQGASNQPQHF.

The chain employs TRBV29-1 and TRBJ1-2; 7 bases align to TRBD1. V lost 0 bases and J lost 6; bases outside the gene matches: 13. Per the germline V gene, CDR1 is SQVTM and CDR2 is ANQGSEA. This CDR3 has 16 amino acids. DNA of the CDR3: TGCAGCGTTGAAGAAGGAATATATGGGACAGTCAATGGCTACACCTTC. Its protein product is CSVEEGIYGTVNGYTF. Based on the CDR3 plus reference TRBV29-1 and TRBJ1-2, the full variable domain is SAVISQKPSRDICQRGTSLTIQCQVDSQVTMMFWYRQQPGQSLTLIATANQGSEATYESGFVIDKFPISRPNLTFSTLTVSNMSPEDSSIYLCSVEEGIYGTVNGYTFGSGTRLTVV.

The V and J genes are TRBV9 and TRBJ2-1, with TRBD2 matching over 11 bases. Trimming cost V 2 bases and J 6 bases; bases outside gene matches: 4. CDR1 and CDR2 from the germline V gene are SGDLS and YYNGEE. The CDR3 has 15 amino acids. CDR3: CASSVNLAGGNEQFF. The CDR3 DNA sequence: TGTGCCAGCAGCGTTAACCTAGCGGGAGGCAATGAGCAGTTCTTC.

The V gene is TRBV6-1, the J gene TRBJ2-2; maybe TRBD1 (6 bases). Germline V gene lookup returns CDR1 MNHNS and CDR2 SASEGT. This CDR3 contains 14 residues. V dropped 7 bases and J dropped 1 base, with 10 bases sitting between them. The CDR3 loop is CASTQDRNTGELFF. In DNA form, the CDR3 reads TGTGCCAGCACCCAGGACAGGAACACCGGGGAGCTGTTTTTT.

The J gene is TRBJ2-1, the V gene TRBV18; 11 bases fit TRBD2. CDR1 and CDR2 from the germline V gene are KGHSH and LQKENI. The CDR3 is 15 residues long. J was trimmed by 4 bases and V by 2 bases; bases with no gene match: 1. CDR3 in DNA: TGTGCCAGCTCACCAACTAGCGGGAGTTACAATGAGCAGTTCTTC. This sequence encodes CASSPTSGSYNEQFF.

This chain connects TRBV7-6 to TRBJ2-3; D is unresolved. CDR1 is SGHVS and CDR2 is FNYEAQ in the germline V gene. Trimming removed 1 base from V and 6 bases from J, with 14 bases in between. The CDR3 contains 15 residues. In DNA, the CDR3 is TGTGCCAGCAGCTTAGTGGCGGTTCCAAGTGATACGCAGTATTTT. Amino acids: CASSLVAVPSDTQYF.

The V gene is TRBV30, the J gene TRBJ2-7, with D tentatively TRBD2 (6 bases). Trimming removed 3 bases at V and 1 base at J, with 13 bases between. The CDR3 has 14 residues. Germline values: CDR1 GTSNPN, CDR2 SVGIG (reference sequence). CDR3 protein: CAWRLSGLSYEQYF. The CDR3 nucleotides are TGTGCCTGGAGATTAAGCGGGCTATCCTACGAGCAGTACTTC. Full variable domain (rest looked up from reference TRBV30 and TRBJ2-7): SQTIHQWPATLVQPVGSPLSLECTVEGTSNPNLYWYRQAAGRGLQLLFYSVGIGQISSEVPQNLSASRPQDRQFILSSKKLLLSDSGFYLCAWRLSGLSYEQYFGPGTRLTVT.

The chain uses TRBV29-1 and TRBJ2-7, with 8 bases identical to TRBD2. V lost 3 bases to trimming and J lost 0 bases; unmatched junction nucleotides: 4. Per the germline V gene, CDR1 is SQVTM and CDR2 is ANQGSEA. This CDR3 spans 14 amino acids. The CDR3 coding sequence is TGCAGCGTTGAGGGGACTAGAAGCTCCTACGAGCAGTACTTC. Translated: CSVEGTRSSYEQYF.

The J gene is TRBJ2-2, the V gene TRBV7-2; the D gene is possibly TRBD1 (6 bases). This CDR3 is 16 amino acids long. From germline, CDR1 is SGHTA and CDR2 FQGNSA. Trimming left V 0 bases short and J 5 bases short, with 13 bases between. The CDR3 DNA reads as TGTGCCAGCAGCTTAGCAGCAGGGGCGCGAACCGGGGAGCTGTTTTTT. Protein sequence: CASSLAAGARTGELFF.

The chain uses TRBV13 and TRBJ1-1, with D maybe TRBD1 (6 bases). CDR3 length: 14 residues. V gave up 1 base and J gave up 6 bases, with 12 bases separating them. Germline assignment: CDR1 PRHDT and CDR2 FYEKMQ (reference sequence). CDR3 amino acids: CASSLAGEGAEAFF. The CDR3 nucleotides read TGTGCCAGCAGCTTAGCGGGGGAGGGGGCTGAAGCTTTCTTT.

The chain has TRBV11-3 and TRBJ2-2, with 8 positions matching TRBD2. V was clipped by 6 bases and J by 6 bases; unmatched bases: 3. The germline gives CDR1 SGHNT, CDR2 YENEEA. CDR3 size: 13 residues. CDR3 in amino acids: CASRTGGSGELFF. The CDR3 bases are TGTGCCAGCAGGACGGGAGGGTCCGGGGAGCTGTTTTTT.

The V and J genes are TRBV28 and TRBJ2-3; 10 nucleotides match TRBD2. The CDR3 is made up of 15 amino acids. J gave up 6 bases and V 3 bases, and 6 bases lay outside the gene matches. In germline, CDR1 is MDHEN, CDR2 SYDVKM. This CDR3 is CASSLSLAGVDTQYF. The DNA for the CDR3 is TGTGCCAGCAGTTTGTCTCTAGCGGGAGTGGATACGCAGTATTTT. Drawing the rest from reference TRBV28 and TRBJ2-3, the complete variable domain is DVKVTQSSRYLVKRTGEKVFLECVQDMDHENMFWYRQDPGLGLRLIYFSYDVKMKEKGDIPEGYSVSREKKERFSLILESASTNQTSMYLCASSLSLAGVDTQYFGPGTRLTVL.

V gene TRBV10-2 combines with J gene TRBJ1-2, with TRBD1 as a possible D gene (5 bases). CDR1 and CDR2 (germline): WSHSY, SAAADI. The CDR3 contains 17 residues. V was shortened by 2 bases and J by 3 bases, with 19 bases between the two germline ends. The CDR3 DNA reads TGCGCCAGCAGTGAGCCCTTCTACGCCGGGACTGACTATGGCTACACCTTC. Encoded protein: CASSEPFYAGTDYGYTF.

The sample holds a few counts of this clone. The V gene is TRBV2, the J gene TRBJ1-1; D not resolved. Between the trimmed V and J ends, which lost 4 bases and 1 base, there was a span of 4 bases. CDR3 length: 12 residues. The germline CDR1 and CDR2 sequences are SNHLY and FYNNEI. CDR3 residues: CASSGQNTEAFF. The CDR3 nucleotides read TGTGCCAGCAGTGGGCAGAACACTGAAGCTTTCTTT.

The chain combines TRBV4-1 with TRBJ2-1, with D maybe TRBD2 (6 bases). V dropped 3 bases and J dropped 4 bases, with 10 bases sitting between them. Per the germline V gene, CDR1 is MGHRA and CDR2 is YSYEKL. The CDR3 contains 14 residues. The CDR3 loop is CASSHPGTYNEQFF. CDR3 nucleotides: TGCGCCAGCAGCCACCCCGGGACTTACAATGAGCAGTTCTTC.

The chain uses TRBV10-3 and TRBJ2-2; tentatively, D is TRBD2 (6 bases). The length of the CDR3 is 14 residues. V lost 7 bases to trimming and J lost 4 bases, with 13 bases between them. The germline V gene encodes CDR1 ENHRY and CDR2 SYGVKD. In DNA, the CDR3 is TGTGCCATCACCCCCGGGACTCCCACCGGGGAGCTGTTTTTT. This gives the protein CAITPGTPTGELFF.

This chain links TRBV28 with TRBJ1-5; D not certain. V lost 2 bases, J lost 1 base, and 6 bases lay in between. The CDR3 length is 14 residues. The germline V gene has CDR1 MDHEN and CDR2 SYDVKM. The CDR3 sequence is CASSLPLSNQPQHF. In DNA form, the CDR3 reads TGTGCCAGCAGTTTACCCTTAAGCAATCAGCCCCAGCATTTT.

J is TRBJ2-7 and V is TRBV29-1, with D possibly TRBD1 on 6 matching bases. The CDR3 has 13 residues. V lost 0 bases, J lost 1 base, and 7 bases lay in between. The germline CDR1 and CDR2 sequences are SQVTM and ANQGSEA. DNA for the CDR3: TGCAGCGTTGAAGATGGGACATCCTACGAGCAGTACTTC. As protein: CSVEDGTSYEQYF.

The gene calls are TRBV29-1 and TRBJ2-7; 7 nucleotides agree with TRBD2. The CDR3 consists of 15 residues. Unmatched junction bases numbered 8, after V lost 0 bases and J lost 3 bases. Germline V gene lookup returns CDR1 SQVTM and CDR2 ANQGSEA. The CDR3 is CSVEDRASGHYEQYF. DNA for the CDR3: TGCAGCGTTGAAGATAGGGCTAGCGGACACTACGAGCAGTACTTC.

CDR3 residues: CASSLGHDEQFF. CDR3 DNA: TGTGCCAGCAGCCTGGGACACGATGAGCAGTTCTTC. The V and J genes are TRBV11-3 and TRBJ2-1; TRBD1 is a possible D gene (6 bases). The length of the CDR3 is 12 residues. Trimming stripped 5 bases from V and 8 bases from J, with 10 bases between. From germline, CDR1 is SGHNT and CDR2 YENEEA.

The chain recombines TRBV19 with TRBJ2-2; TRBD2 is a possible D gene (5 bases). Germline CDR1 is LNHDA and CDR2 is SQIVND (reference sequence). V was cut by 4 bases and J by 1 base, with 7 bases left in between. The CDR3 loop spans 14 amino acids. The CDR3 loop reads CASSKTMNTGELFF. The CDR3 bases are TGTGCCAGTAGTAAGACTATGAACACCGGGGAGCTGTTTTTT.

The chain is built from TRBV5-1 and TRBJ1-1; D unclear. CDR1 and CDR2 (germline): SGHRS, YFSETQ. With 8 bases removed from V and 5 bases from J, the gap between germline ends came to 16 bases. The CDR3 totals 13 residues. In DNA, the CDR3 is TGCGCCAGTTCAAGTGACGGGTGGACTGAAGCTTTCTTT. Translating it yields CASSSDGWTEAFF.

V is TRBV5-6 and J is TRBJ2-1, with 7 bases that match TRBD2. The trim removed 1 base at V and 7 bases at J, leaving 5 bases unmatched. Looked up from germline, CDR1 is SGHDT and CDR2 is YYEEEE. The CDR3 runs 14 residues. In nucleotides, the CDR3 is TGTGCCAGCAGCTTGCTAGCGGAAACTAATGAGCAGTTCTTC. Translating it yields CASSLLAETNEQFF.

The V and J genes are TRBV18 and TRBJ2-5; 10 bases are shared with TRBD1. Germline CDR1 reads KGHSH; CDR2 reads LQKENI. V trimming: 7 bases; J trimming: 3 bases; junction bases outside the gene matches: 8. This CDR3 spans 15 amino acids. The CDR3 region is CASLGQGSAKETQYF. The CDR3 DNA reads TGTGCCAGCTTGGGACAGGGGTCTGCAAAAGAGACCCAGTACTTC.

In nucleotides, the CDR3 is TGTGCCAGCAGCCCCCCAAATCAGCCCCAGCATTTT. Encoded protein: CASSPPNQPQHF. The J gene is TRBJ1-5, the V gene TRBV7-8; the D is unclear. The CDR3 runs 12 residues. V shed 5 bases and J shed 4 bases, with 6 bases lying between them. Per germline, CDR1 SGHVS and CDR2 FQNEAQ.

The J gene is TRBJ1-2, the V gene TRBV19; 7 nucleotides match TRBD1. The CDR3 runs 14 residues. J lost 1 base, V lost 6 bases, and 5 bases had no gene match. Germline assignment: CDR1 LNHDA and CDR2 SQIVND (reference sequence). The CDR3 reads CASRGGQINYGYTF. For the CDR3, the DNA is TGTGCCAGTAGAGGGGGACAGATTAACTATGGCTACACCTTC.

The chain recombines TRBV4-2 with TRBJ2-3; D is perhaps TRBD1 (6 bases). The CDR3 loop spans 18 amino acids. The germline V and J ends were trimmed by 2 bases and 2 bases, with 20 bases remaining between them. CDR1 LGHNA and CDR2 YNFKEQ come from the germline V gene. The CDR3 loop reads CASSQNRDTGSNTDTQYF. The DNA of the CDR3 is TGTGCCAGCAGCCAAAACCGGGACACCGGATCTAACACAGATACGCAGTATTTT.

V and J are TRBV4-1 and TRBJ2-3, with D unresolved. Germline-derived CDR1 and CDR2 are MGHRA and YSYEKL. This CDR3 comprises 13 residues. Trimming removed 3 bases from V and 4 bases from J, with 8 bases in between. The CDR3 here is CASSHNSADTQYF. The DNA of the CDR3 is TGCGCCAGCAGCCATAACTCCGCAGATACGCAGTATTTT.

The chain is built from TRBV23-1 and TRBJ1-5; tentatively, D is TRBD1 (6 bases). TRBV23-1 is an ORF, and what it does is uncertain. The CDR3 is made up of 16 amino acids. Trimming took off 4 bases at V and 2 bases at J, with 15 bases between the two ends. The CDR3, as DNA: TGCGCCAGCAGTCCACCCCGGACAGACTGCAATCAGCCCCAGCATTTT. Its translation: CASSPPRTDCNQPQHF.

V is TRBV19 and J is TRBJ1-1; 7 bases map to TRBD1. The CDR3 is made up of 13 amino acids. Per the germline V gene, CDR1 is LNHDA and CDR2 is SQIVND (reference sequence). Unmatched junction bases numbered 5, after V lost 6 bases and J lost 4 bases. The CDR3 DNA is TGTGCCAGTAGGGAGACAGGGAGCACTGAAGCTTTCTTT. This sequence encodes CASRETGSTEAFF.

V and J are TRBV4-3 and TRBJ2-1; TRBD2 agrees at 12 bases. The CDR3 runs 16 residues. The ends lost 2 bases at V and 9 bases at J; junction bases unmatched: 8. In germline, CDR1 is LGHNA, CDR2 YSLEER. CDR3 coding DNA: TGCGCCAGCAGCCAAAAGACTAGCGGGAGACGAGGTGAGCAGTTCTTC. Protein product: CASSQKTSGRRGEQFF.